This TCR beta chain was recovered during a study of blood T cell repertoires in COVID-19 (TCRdb year 2020). A note on the overall study: Samples covering the acute and convalescent phases of COVID-19 were provided by collaborators in the United States, Italy and Spain. Subjects who had been exposed to COVID-19, were actively infected with it, or had recovered from it provided the deeply sampled blood TCRbeta repertoires that made up the dataset. HLA class I and class II types, where available, came from metadata supplied by the sample provider rather than from assay-based typing. The samples were drawn from two sources: the first 160 participants of the ongoing ImmuneRACE study, and 1,254 subjects contributed by 6 global collaborators. The sample metadata nearly always contained a de-identified subject ID, COVID-19 status, age in years and sex. The prospective study material was composed of cDNA or gDNA derived from T cells, B-cell-depleted T cells, or PBMCs. The repertoires were made available in a free public database intended to serve as a resource for research on the immune response to SARS-CoV-2. The research as a whole found: Clinical and demographic metadata were provided uncurated, with the amount varying by source and participant.

Points on this clone: Its antigen remains unidentified. The sample holds no much larger clone one base away, and base qualities are not on file.

The collaborating institutions used their own protocols to collect whole blood in K2EDTA tubes. For TCRbeta analysis, collaborators shipped samples in one of three forms: frozen whole blood, isolated PBMCs, or DNA extracted from either of those sample types. A distance of 5 bases separates the germline ends of V and J, which lose 9 bases and 0 bases respectively. As encoded in the germline V gene, CDR1 is KGHDR while CDR2 is SFDVKD. The CDR3, cysteine through phenylalanine, is 11 amino acids long. CDR3 DNA is the only sequence kept; it has 33 bases, read in frame from the first base. TCRbeta CDR3 regions were amplified from genomic DNA by means of the immunoSEQ Assay, a bias-controlled multiplex PCR. Concerning the study's data processing: Within the assay, amplification of reference gene primers was used to estimate how many nucleated cells each sample contained. To quantify the absolute abundance of each unique TCRbeta CDR3 rearrangement, sequence reads were collapsed and filtered. For each sample, productive Simpson clonality was calculated as the square root of Simpson's diversity index across productive rearrangements. TCRdb mirrors the immuneACCESS table, restricted to in-frame sequences. Some clones are absent from its copies; in checked studies, under half trace to an unresolved V gene, and the reason for the others is unknown. That table supplies the V and J calls and clone size; D and trimming were determined from the DNA. The sample data list just over 650,000 clones, and approximately 90% of these were observed just once. The ten largest clones take up 0.2% to 0.3% of the sample.

The clonotype comes from a woman aged 18-29 years with acute or convalescent COVID-19. The chain links TRBV24-1 with TRBJ2-7; a tentative D match to TRBD2 spans 5 bases. Input material: peripheral blood. The DNA reads TGTGCCACCGGGAGCTCCTACGAGCAGTACTTC. Its protein reads: CATGSSYEQYF.